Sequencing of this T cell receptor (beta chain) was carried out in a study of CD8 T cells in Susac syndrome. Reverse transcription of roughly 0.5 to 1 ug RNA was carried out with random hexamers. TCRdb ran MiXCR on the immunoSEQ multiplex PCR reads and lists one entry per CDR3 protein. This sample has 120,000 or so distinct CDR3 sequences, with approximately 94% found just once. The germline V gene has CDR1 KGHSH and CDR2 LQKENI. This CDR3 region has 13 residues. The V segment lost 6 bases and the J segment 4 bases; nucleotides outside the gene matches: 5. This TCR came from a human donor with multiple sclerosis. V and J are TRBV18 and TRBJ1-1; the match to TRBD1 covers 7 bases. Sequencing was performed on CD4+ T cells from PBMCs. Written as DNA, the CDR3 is TGTGCCAGCTCGTACAGGGGCGGCACTGAAGCTTTCTTT. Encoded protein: CASSYRGGTEAFF.